This entry features one TCR beta chain sequence. What it binds is not known. The data are from a study of beta chain features in type 1 diabetes. Study-wide results and limits: A potential PCR bias toward shorter templates would be equal in patient and control samples. When Type 1 diabetes patients were examined, their TCRB CDR3s proved moderately but significantly shorter in all four CD4+ subsets.

Expressed TCRB transcripts were sequenced because the isolated RNA had all been reverse transcribed beforehand. The protocol was immunoSEQ multiplex PCR, while the TCRdb copy is restricted to in-frame clones and leaves out a portion. The sample yields 600,000 or so clones, around 12% seen once. The CDR3 length is 15 residues. CDR1 is LNHNV and CDR2 is YYDKDF in the germline V gene (reference sequence). Germline trimming cut 1 base from V and 3 bases from J; bases unmatched to any gene: 4. Blood was drawn once from each donor into heparinised tubes. The draws averaged roughly 120 mL. Sorted CD4+ subsets: naive, central memory, regulatory, stem cell-like memory (CD45RO/CCR7/CD25/CD127/CD95/CD27 panel). Over 95% purity was reached by all sorted populations.

The rearrangement uses TRBV15 and TRBJ2-5, with 8 nucleotides matching TRBD1. The sequencing input was naive CD4+ T cells from blood. This receptor was taken from a man aged 25 to 45 with type 1 diabetes. The CDR3 coding sequence is TGTGCCACCAGCAGAGGGGACAGGTCCGAAGAGACCCAGTACTTC. Translation: CATSRGDRSEETQYF.